The rows below give T cell receptor beta chains drawn from one sample of a study of cytomegalovirus exposure and HLA in healthy donors. Clones were sequenced by immunoSEQ multiplex PCR, and TCRdb holds only the in-frame ones, with some missing. The sample consists of 63,000 or so clones, under 85% of them appearing once. Sequencing was performed on PBMCs. The receptor set was obtained from a man aged 45-60 years in good health and CMV-seronegative. Both conserved end residues are part of each CDR3. A D gene is named only where the DNA matches it firmly.

j_call,v_call,cdr3_length,d_call,cdr3_nt,cdr3_aa
TRBJ1-6,TRBV19,15,TRBD1,TGTGCCAGTAGTACTCCGGGACAGGGTAATTCACCCCTCCACTTT,CASSTPGQGNSPLHF
TRBJ1-2,TRBV5-1,14,.,TGCGCCAGCAGCTTGGCAGGGAACCCTCCTGGCTACACCTTC,CASSLAGNPPGYTF
TRBJ2-1,TRBV11-2,15,.,TGTGCCAGCAAAGAGGTGGGGCCCTCCTACAATGAGCAGTTCTTC,CASKEVGPSYNEQFF
TRBJ1-2,TRBV6-5,13,.,TGTGCCAGCAAACTCACCAATAACTATGGCTACACCTTC,CASKLTNNYGYTF
TRBJ1-1,TRBV6-4,14,TRBD1,TGTGCCAGCCGCGAGACAGGGAGGAACACTGAAGCTTTCTTT,CASRETGRNTEAFF
TRBJ2-3,TRBV5-4,14,.,TGTGCCAGCAGCTTAGGACTCGCGCCCGATACGCAGTATTTT,CASSLGLAPDTQYF
TRBJ2-6,TRBV5-4,18,TRBD1,TGTGCCAGCAGCCTCGGGACAGGGGGGATCTCTGGGGCCAACGTCCTGACTTTC,CASSLGTGGISGANVLTF
TRBJ2-7,TRBV29-1,12,TRBD1,TGCAGCGTTGAAAAGGGGGCGCGGGAGCAGTACTTC,CSVEKGAREQYF
TRBJ1-1,TRBV7-8,11,.,TGTGCCAGCAGCCAGGGACTGGTGGCTTTCTTT,CASSQGLVAFF
TRBJ2-5,TRBV27,13,.,TGTGCCAGCAGTTTATCGGGCACACCGACCCAGTACTTC,CASSLSGTPTQYF